This T cell receptor (beta chain) was identified in a study of shared clonotypes between healthy human individuals. CD45RO+ cells were combined with CCR7-negative CD45RA+ TemRA cells to form CD8 memory. DNA at 150 to 200 ng, roughly 30,000 T cell genomes, went into sorted-subset replicate PCRs. Here immunoSEQ multiplex PCR was the method, and the copy in TCRdb shows in-frame clones only, minus some. This table holds roughly 100,000 clones, about 72% found once. Looked up from germline, CDR1 is ENHRY and CDR2 is SYGVKD. The length of the CDR3 is 15 residues. The ends were cut back, 4 bases at V and 4 bases at J, with 15 bases in the middle.

The chain recombines TRBV10-3 with TRBJ2-3; perhaps TRBD2 as D (7 bases). The sequence was collected from a woman aged 25 to 39 in good health. Sequenced input: memory CD8+ T cells sorted from blood. Described subset: CD45RO+ cells pooled with CCR7-negative TemRA cells. Here the CDR3 DNA reads TGTGCCATCAGTGTGGGTAGGGAGGGGGCAGATACGCAGTATTTT. Translation: CAISVGREGADTQYF.